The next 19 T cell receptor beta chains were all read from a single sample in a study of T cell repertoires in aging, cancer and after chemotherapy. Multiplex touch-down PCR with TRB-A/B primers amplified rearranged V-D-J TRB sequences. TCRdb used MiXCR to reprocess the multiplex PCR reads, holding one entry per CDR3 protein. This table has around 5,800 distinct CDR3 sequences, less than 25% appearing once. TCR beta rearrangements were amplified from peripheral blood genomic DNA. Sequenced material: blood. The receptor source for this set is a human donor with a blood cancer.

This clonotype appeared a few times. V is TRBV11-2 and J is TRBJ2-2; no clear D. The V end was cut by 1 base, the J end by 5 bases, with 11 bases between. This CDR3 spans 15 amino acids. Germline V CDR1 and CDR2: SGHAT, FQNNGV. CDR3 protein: CASSLGLQRTGELFF. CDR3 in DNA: TGTGCCAGCAGCTTAGGCCTACAGAGGACCGGGGAGCTGTTTTTT. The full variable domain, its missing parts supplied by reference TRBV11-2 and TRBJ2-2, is EAGVAQSPRYKIIEKRQSVAFWCNPISGHATLYWYQQILGQGPKLLIQFQNNGVVDDSQLPKDRFSAERLKGVDSTLKIQPAKLEDSAVYLCASSLGLQRTGELFFGEGSRLTVL.

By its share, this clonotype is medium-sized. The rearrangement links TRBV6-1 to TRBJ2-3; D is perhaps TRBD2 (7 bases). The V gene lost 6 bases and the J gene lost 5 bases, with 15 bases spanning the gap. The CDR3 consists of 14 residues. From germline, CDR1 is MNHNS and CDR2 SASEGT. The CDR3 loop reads CASSVGGGGDTQYF. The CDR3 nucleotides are TGTGCCAGCAGCGTGGGGGGCGGGGGAGATACGCAGTATTTT.

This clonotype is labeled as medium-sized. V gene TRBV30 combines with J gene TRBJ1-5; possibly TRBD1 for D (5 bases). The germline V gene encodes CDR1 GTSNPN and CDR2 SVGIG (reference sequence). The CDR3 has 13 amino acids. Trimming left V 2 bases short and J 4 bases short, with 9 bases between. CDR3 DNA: TGTGCCTGGAGTCACAGGAGAAATCAGCCCCAGCATTTT. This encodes CAWSHRRNQPQHF. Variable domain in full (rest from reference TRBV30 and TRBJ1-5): SQTIHQWPATLVQPVGSPLSLECTVEGTSNPNLYWYRQAAGRGLQLLFYSVGIGQISSEVPQNLSASRPQDRQFILSSKKLLLSDSGFYLCAWSHRRNQPQHFGDGTRLSIL.

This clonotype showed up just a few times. CDR3 loop: CASSLGQPYTEAFF. The CDR3 bases are TGTGCCAGCAGCCTGGGACAGCCGTACACTGAAGCTTTCTTT. The chain is built from TRBV5-6 and TRBJ1-1; TRBD1 aligns across 7 bases. Germline trimming cut 4 bases from V and 3 bases from J; bases unmatched to any gene: 6. From germline, CDR1 is SGHDT and CDR2 YYEEEE. The CDR3 is made up of 14 amino acids. Supplemented by reference TRBV5-6 and TRBJ1-1, the full variable domain reads DAGVTQSPTHLIKTRGQQVTLRCSPKSGHDTVSWYQQALGQGPQFIFQYYEEEERQRGNFPDRFSGHQFPNYSSELNVNALLLGDSALYLCASSLGQPYTEAFFGQGTRLTVV.

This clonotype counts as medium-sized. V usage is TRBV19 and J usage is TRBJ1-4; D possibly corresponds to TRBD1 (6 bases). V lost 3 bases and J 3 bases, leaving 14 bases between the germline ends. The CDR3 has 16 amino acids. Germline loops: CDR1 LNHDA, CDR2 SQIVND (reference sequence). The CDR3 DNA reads TGTGCCAGTAGTATGGGGGACATAATAGCTAATGAAAAACTGTTTTTT. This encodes CASSMGDIIANEKLFF.

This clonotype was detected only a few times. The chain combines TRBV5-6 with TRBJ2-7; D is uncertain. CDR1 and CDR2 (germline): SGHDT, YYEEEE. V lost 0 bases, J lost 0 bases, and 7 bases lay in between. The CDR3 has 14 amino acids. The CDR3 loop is CASSLGVFSYEQYF. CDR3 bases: TGTGCCAGCAGCTTGGGAGTCTTCTCCTACGAGCAGTACTTC.

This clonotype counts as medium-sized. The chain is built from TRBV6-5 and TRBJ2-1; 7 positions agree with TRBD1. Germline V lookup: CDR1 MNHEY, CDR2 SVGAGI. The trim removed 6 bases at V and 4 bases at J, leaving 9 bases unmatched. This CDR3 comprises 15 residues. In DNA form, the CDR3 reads TGTGCCAGCAGGAAAACAGGGGCGGGTTACAATGAGCAGTTCTTC. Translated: CASRKTGAGYNEQFF.

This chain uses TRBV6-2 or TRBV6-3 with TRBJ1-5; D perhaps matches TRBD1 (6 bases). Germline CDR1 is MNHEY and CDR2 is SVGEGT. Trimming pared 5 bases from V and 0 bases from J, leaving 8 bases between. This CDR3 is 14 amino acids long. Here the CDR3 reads CASSRTVSNQPQHF. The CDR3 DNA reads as TGTGCCAGCAGTAGGACAGTTAGCAATCAGCCCCAGCATTTT.

The chain's CDR3 is CASTKGTGTDEQFF. In DNA form, the CDR3 reads TGTGCCAGCACAAAAGGGACCGGGACGGATGAGCAGTTCTTC. The J gene is TRBJ2-1, the V gene TRBV6-5; D is possibly TRBD1 or TRBD2 (5 bases each). Trimming left V 7 bases short and J 8 bases short, with 18 bases between. This CDR3 has 14 amino acids. In germline, CDR1 is MNHEY, CDR2 SVGAGI.

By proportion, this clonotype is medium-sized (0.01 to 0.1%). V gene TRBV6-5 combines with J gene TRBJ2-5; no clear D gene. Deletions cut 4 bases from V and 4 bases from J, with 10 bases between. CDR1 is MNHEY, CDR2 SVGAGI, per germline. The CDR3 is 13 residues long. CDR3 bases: TGTGCCAGCAGTTCTGACCTCGGAGAGACCCAGTACTTC. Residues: CASSSDLGETQYF.

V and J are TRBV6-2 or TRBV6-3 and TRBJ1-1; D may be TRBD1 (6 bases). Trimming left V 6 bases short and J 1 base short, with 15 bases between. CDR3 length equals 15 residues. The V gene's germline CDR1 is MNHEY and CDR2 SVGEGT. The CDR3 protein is CASRGGGTGNTEAFF. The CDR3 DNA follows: TGTGCCAGCAGAGGGGGGGGGACGGGGAACACTGAAGCTTTCTTT.

The CDR3 sequence: CASRPRGTSGRVLGYTQYF. Written as DNA, the CDR3 is TGTGCCAGCAGGCCTAGAGGGACTAGCGGGAGGGTTCTAGGGTATACGCAGTATTTT. V and J are TRBV27 and TRBJ2-3, with 16 bases identical to TRBD2. V was pared by 6 bases and J by 7 bases, with 16 bases of the junction left unmatched. The CDR3 extends over 19 amino acids. CDR1 is MNHEY, CDR2 SMNVEV, per germline (reference sequence).

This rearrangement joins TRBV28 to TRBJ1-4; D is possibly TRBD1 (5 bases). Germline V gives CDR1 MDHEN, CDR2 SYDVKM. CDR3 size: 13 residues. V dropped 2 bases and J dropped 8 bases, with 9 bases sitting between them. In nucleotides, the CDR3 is TGTGCCAGCAGTTTAGGGGGTAGGGAAAAACTGTTTTTT. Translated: CASSLGGREKLFF.

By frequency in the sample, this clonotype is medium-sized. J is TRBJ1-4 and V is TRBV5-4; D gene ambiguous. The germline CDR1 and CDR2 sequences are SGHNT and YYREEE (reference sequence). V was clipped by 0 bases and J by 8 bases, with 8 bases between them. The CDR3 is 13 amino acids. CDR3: CASSLANGEKLFF. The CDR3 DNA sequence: TGTGCCAGCAGCTTGGCTAATGGAGAAAAACTGTTTTTT.

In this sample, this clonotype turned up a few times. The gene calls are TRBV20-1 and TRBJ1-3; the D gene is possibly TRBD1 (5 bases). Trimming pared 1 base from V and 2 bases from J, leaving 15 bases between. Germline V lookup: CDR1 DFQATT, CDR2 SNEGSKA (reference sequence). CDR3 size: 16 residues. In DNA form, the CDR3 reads TGCAGTGCTAGAGGGCAGTTTGTAGGGGCTGGAAACACCATATATTTT. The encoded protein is CSARGQFVGAGNTIYF.

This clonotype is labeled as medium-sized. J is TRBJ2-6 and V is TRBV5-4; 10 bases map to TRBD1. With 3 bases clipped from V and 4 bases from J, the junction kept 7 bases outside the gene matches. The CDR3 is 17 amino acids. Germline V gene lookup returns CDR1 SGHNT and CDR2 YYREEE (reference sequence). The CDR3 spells CASSWGTGVRGANVLTF. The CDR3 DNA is TGTGCCAGCAGCTGGGGGACAGGGGTGAGAGGGGCCAACGTCCTGACTTTC. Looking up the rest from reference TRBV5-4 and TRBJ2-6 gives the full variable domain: ETGVTQSPTHLIKTRGQQVTLRCSSQSGHNTVSWYQQALGQGPQFIFQYYREEENGRGNFPPRFSGLQFPNYSSELNVNALELDDSALYLCASSWGTGVRGANVLTFGAGSRLTVL.

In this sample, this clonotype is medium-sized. For the CDR3, the DNA is TGTGCCAGCAGCTTGTGGAATGAGCAGTTCTTC. Its translation: CASSLWNEQFF. The chain is built from TRBV5-4 and TRBJ2-1; no clear D. Germline CDR1 SGHNT, CDR2 YYREEE (reference sequence). Deletions cut 1 base from V and 7 bases from J, with 3 bases between. This CDR3 has 11 residues.

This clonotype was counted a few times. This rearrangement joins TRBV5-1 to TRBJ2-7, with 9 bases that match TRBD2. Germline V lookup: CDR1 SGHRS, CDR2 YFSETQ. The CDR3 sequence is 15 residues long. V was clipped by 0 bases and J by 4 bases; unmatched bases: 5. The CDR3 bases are TGCGCCAGCAGCTTGGTAGTAGCGGGAGTATACGAGCAGTACTTC. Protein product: CASSLVVAGVYEQYF. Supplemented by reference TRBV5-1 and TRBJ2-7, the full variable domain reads KAGVTQTPRYLIKTRGQQVTLSCSPISGHRSVSWYQQTPGQGLQFLFEYFSETQRNKGNFPGRFSGRQFSNSRSEMNVSTLELGDSALYLCASSLVVAGVYEQYFGPGTRLTVT.

The CDR3 region is CAWNRDSNQPQHF. In DNA form, the CDR3 reads TGTGCCTGGAACCGGGACAGCAATCAGCCCCAGCATTTT. The chain joins TRBV30 to TRBJ1-5, with a tentative D call TRBD1 (5 bases). The CDR3 has 13 residues. V lost 4 bases and J lost 1, with 8 bases in between. In germline, CDR1 is GTSNPN, CDR2 SVGIG (reference sequence).